This T cell receptor beta chain derives from a study of shared clonotypes between healthy human individuals. Overall study context: Per donor, three plates held CD4 naive cells, three held CD4 memory, two held CD8 naive and one held CD8 memory. Findings and limits, study-wide: Across subsets, estimated richness was generally greater for naive than for memory populations.

The material for each subset, its genomic DNA, was split evenly across several immunoSEQ plates. Original analysis: There were no quality scores in the junction-only immunoSEQ sequences, so filtering differed. Method: immunoSEQ multiplex PCR; TCRdb's copy keeps in-frame clones and lacks some. The V and J calls and clone size are taken from that table; D and trimming were inferred from the DNA. Of hundreds of thousands of clones in the sample, roughly 97% are singletons; the top ten hold approximately 0.057%. V was cut by 4 bases and J by 3 bases, with 16 bases left in between. Germline loops: CDR1 SGHTA, CDR2 FQGNSA. This CDR3 has 16 residues. With respect to this clone: Its antigen is not identified.

Sequenced input: naive CD4+ T cells sorted from blood. Subset of the sample: CD45RA+ positively selected. The TCR comes from a woman aged 30 to 39 in good health. The chain links TRBV7-2 to TRBJ2-1, with D possibly matching TRBD2 (5 bases). The CDR3 reads CASSSGRGGHYNEQFF. The DNA of the CDR3 is TGTGCCAGCAGCTCGGGCCGGGGTGGGCACTACAATGAGCAGTTCTTC.